These 15 T cell receptor beta chains originate from one sample sequenced in a study of cytomegalovirus exposure and HLA in healthy donors. Vbeta (60) and Jbeta (13) primers were used in the PCR. Produced via immunoSEQ multiplex PCR; TCRdb's table is partial and in-frame only. Altogether roughly 160,000 clones are present, roughly 80% being singletons, with the ten largest covering roughly 1.2%. The material sequenced was PBMCs. The receptors were sampled from a woman in her forties or fifties in good health and CMV-seronegative.

The V and J genes are TRBV21-1 and TRBJ1-5. TRBV21-1 is reported as a pseudogene. The CDR3 covers 19 residues. DNA of the CDR3: TGTGCCAGCAGCAAGGAGCGGCGAGAAACCCGGGCCTACAATCAGCCCCAGCATTTT. Translating it yields CASSKERRETRAYNQPQHF.

The rearrangement joins TRBV18 to TRBJ1-5; 11 nucleotides agree with TRBD1. Germline CDR1 KGHSH, CDR2 LQKENI. Unmatched junction bases numbered 5, after V lost 3 bases and J lost 7 bases. The CDR3 covers 15 residues. CDR3 sequence reads: CASSPGTGGEQPQHF. The CDR3 bases are TGTGCCAGCTCACCCGGGACAGGGGGGGAACAGCCCCAGCATTTT.

The chain recombines TRBV6-1 with TRBJ2-7, with D perhaps TRBD2 (5 bases). Germline V gene data show CDR1 as MNHNS and CDR2 as SASEGT. V lost 3 bases and J 0 bases, leaving 12 bases between the germline ends. The CDR3 covers 15 residues. Here the CDR3 reads CASSERTGSSYEQYF. CDR3 nucleotide sequence: TGTGCCAGCAGTGAGCGGACGGGGAGCTCCTACGAGCAGTACTTC.

The chain has TRBV27 and TRBJ1-1; TRBD1 might be the D (6 bases). Looked up from germline, CDR1 is MNHEY and CDR2 is SMNVEV (reference sequence). Trimming took 0 bases from V and 4 from J, leaving 15 bases between them. The CDR3 covers 16 residues. CDR3 coding DNA: TGTGCCAGCAGTTTATCCGTTACAGGGTGGGGCACTGAAGCTTTCTTT. As protein: CASSLSVTGWGTEAFF.

The chain is built from TRBV7-2 and TRBJ1-4; D may be TRBD1 (6 bases). CDR3 length: 16 amino acids. The V and J ends lost 5 bases and 6 bases respectively, with 19 bases between them. CDR1 and CDR2 (germline): SGHTA, FQGNSA. The CDR3 coding sequence is TGTGCCAGCAGCCCCAAGGGTTGGGGGCGCGATGAAAAACTGTTTTTT. Amino acids: CASSPKGWGRDEKLFF.

The chain carries TRBV5-1 and TRBJ1-1; 12 bases fit TRBD1. Germline CDR1 reads SGHRS; CDR2 reads YFSETQ. V lost 4 bases to trimming and J lost 11 bases; unmatched junction nucleotides: 12. CDR3 length: 15 residues. CDR3 in amino acids: CASSPDRGQGARAFF. DNA of the CDR3: TGCGCCAGCAGCCCAGATAGGGGACAGGGGGCTCGGGCTTTCTTT.

This sequence joins TRBV6-1 and TRBJ1-1, with 7 nucleotides matching TRBD1. V lost 1 base and J lost 3; bases outside the gene matches: 5. CDR3 size: 15 residues. The germline gives CDR1 MNHNS, CDR2 SASEGT. CDR3 nucleotide sequence: TGTGCCAGCAGTGAAGACAGGGGAGGTTACACTGAAGCTTTCTTT. Translated: CASSEDRGGYTEAFF.

The chain combines TRBV27 with TRBJ2-6; D is ambiguous. V was trimmed by 4 bases and J by 7 bases, leaving 17 bases between them. The CDR3 length is 16 residues. Germline lookup yields CDR1 MNHEY and CDR2 SMNVEV (reference sequence). The chain's CDR3 is CASSWSGTGLANVLTF. For the CDR3, the DNA is TGTGCCAGCAGTTGGTCAGGAACTGGCTTAGCCAACGTCCTGACTTTC.

Concerning this clone itself: Other nucleotide sequences from this sample produce the same CDR3. The rearrangement links TRBV27 to TRBJ1-5; no firm D call. CDR3 length equals 14 residues. Trimming cost V 3 bases and J 4 bases, with 10 bases left between them. Germline loops: CDR1 MNHEY, CDR2 SMNVEV (reference sequence). The CDR3 reads CASSLRDGNQPQHF. Here the CDR3 DNA reads TGTGCCAGCAGTTTGAGAGACGGGAATCAGCCCCAGCATTTT.

The chain carries TRBV9 and TRBJ2-2; the D gene is possibly TRBD2 (6 bases). V lost 9 bases and J 3 bases, leaving 15 bases between the germline ends. The CDR3 is 14 residues long. Germline CDR1 and CDR2: SGDLS and YYNGEE. CDR3 nucleotide sequence: TGTGCCACCCATTCCGGGGGTCACACCGGGGAGCTGTTTTTT. It yields the protein CATHSGGHTGELFF.

This clone was counted only a few times. This chain connects TRBV30 to TRBJ2-5; 9 bases are shared with TRBD2. Germline trimming cut 2 bases from V and 2 bases from J; bases unmatched to any gene: 12. The germline V gene has CDR1 GTSNPN and CDR2 SVGIG (reference sequence). This CDR3 is built from 17 residues. CDR3 sequence reads: CAWSLGSGSAQQETQYF. The CDR3 nucleotides are TGTGCCTGGAGTCTTGGTAGCGGGAGCGCACAACAAGAGACCCAGTACTTC.

The chain couples TRBV6-1 to TRBJ1-2; the D is unclear. CDR3 size: 14 residues. CDR1 is MNHNS, CDR2 SASEGT, per germline. The germline V and J ends were trimmed by 1 base and 4 bases, with 10 bases remaining between them. The CDR3 DNA reads as TGTGCCAGCAGTGAAGGGGCGCGGGGCTATGGCTACACCTTC. It translates to CASSEGARGYGYTF.

The V and J genes are TRBV5-1 and TRBJ1-1; D not resolved. Germline CDR1 reads SGHRS; CDR2 reads YFSETQ. The CDR3 is 14 amino acids. The germline V and J ends were trimmed by 1 base and 4 bases, with 11 bases remaining between them. The DNA of the CDR3 is TGCGCCAGCAGCTTGAGCACCGCGGGCACTGAAGCTTTCTTT. Protein: CASSLSTAGTEAFF.

The CDR3: CASSTTSGRWETQYF. CDR3 coding DNA: TGTGCCAGCAGCACGACTAGCGGGAGATGGGAGACCCAGTACTTC. This chain uses TRBV27 with TRBJ2-5, with 12 bases aligning to TRBD2. Trimming at V came to 6 bases and at J to 5 bases, leaving 7 bases not matched to a gene. The CDR3 is 15 amino acids. Germline V gives CDR1 MNHEY, CDR2 SMNVEV (reference sequence).

CDR3 in amino acids: CASSFQGGYGYTF. CDR3 coding DNA: TGTGCCAGCAGCTTCCAGGGGGGCTATGGCTACACCTTC. The chain joins TRBV9 to TRBJ1-2, with TRBD1 matching 7 bases. Per germline, CDR1 SGDLS and CDR2 YYNGEE. Trimming at V came to 4 bases and at J to 4 bases, leaving 4 bases not matched to a gene. The length of the CDR3 is 13 residues.